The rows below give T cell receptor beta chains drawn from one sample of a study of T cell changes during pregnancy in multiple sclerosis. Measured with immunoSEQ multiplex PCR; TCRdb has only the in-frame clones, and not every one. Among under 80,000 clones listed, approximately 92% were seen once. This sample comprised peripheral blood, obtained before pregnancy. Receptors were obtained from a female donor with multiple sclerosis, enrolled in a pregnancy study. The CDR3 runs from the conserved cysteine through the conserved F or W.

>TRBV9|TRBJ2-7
CASSVDIGLADEQYF
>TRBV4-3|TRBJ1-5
CASSQTTGAQPQHF
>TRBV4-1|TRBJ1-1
CASSQEGGSGEAFF
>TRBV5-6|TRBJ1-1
CASSFGQARSNTEAFF
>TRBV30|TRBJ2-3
CAGGPTDTQYF
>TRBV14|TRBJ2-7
CASSRAGTGAYEQYF
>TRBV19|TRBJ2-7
CASSINLGGRGTYEQYF
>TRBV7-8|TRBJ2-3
CASSVSSGTGTDTQYF
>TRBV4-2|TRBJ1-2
CASSQDIGPGYGYTF
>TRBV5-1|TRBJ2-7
CASSPRQSVSYEQYF
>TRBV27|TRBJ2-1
CASSWAAGGSNEQFF
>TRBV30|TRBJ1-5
CAWSVRRGYQPQHF
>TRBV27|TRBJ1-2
CASSPHPDSYGYTF
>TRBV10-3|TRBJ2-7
CAISSVASGGHEQYF
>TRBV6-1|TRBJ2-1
CASSDAEVDEQFF
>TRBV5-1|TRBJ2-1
CASKLAAEEYNEQFF
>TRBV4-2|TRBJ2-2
CASSQTRTSEFTGELFF
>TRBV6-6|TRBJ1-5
CASSYSDRGGGQPQHF
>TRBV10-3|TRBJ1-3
CAISVGGTGNTIYF
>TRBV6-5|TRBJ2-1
CASRWSGTSFF
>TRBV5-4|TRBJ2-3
CASSSGLAGTDTQYF
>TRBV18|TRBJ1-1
CASSPRTGVMAEAFF